Listed below are T cell receptor beta chains from one sample, sequenced in a study of blood T cell repertoires in COVID-19. TCRdb's copy holds only in-frame clones and misses some; the assay was immunoSEQ multiplex PCR. The repertoire has approximately 70,000 clones, about four fifths of them found once; the top ten carry approximately 4.1%. Sequencing used peripheral blood. These receptors were collected from a woman in her sixties with acute or convalescent COVID-19. The CDR3 runs from the conserved cysteine through the conserved F or W. The D gene is left open where the match is weak. Size is omitted from some rows. Given values are once, few, many or a class for expanded clones.

size	J	V	D	length	DNA	CDR3
-	TRBJ1-3	TRBV6-7	-	17	TGTGCCAGCAGTTGCTACCCCATCAGGGGAGCTGGAAACACCATATATTTT	CASSCYPIRGAGNTIYF
-	TRBJ1-2	TRBV4-1	-	18	TGCGCCAGCAGCCAAGATAGAGACAATTTAGGGGGTAACTATGGCTACACCTTC	CASSQDRDNLGGNYGYTF
-	TRBJ1-6	TRBV19	-	12	TGTGCCAGTACCTCGCCGGGGTCACCCCTCCACTTT	CASTSPGSPLHF
-	TRBJ2-3	TRBV7-9	-	14	TGTGCCAGCAGCTTCGGACAGAGCACAGATACGCAGTATTTT	CASSFGQSTDTQYF
-	TRBJ1-2	TRBV4-1	TRBD1	16	TGCGCCAGCAGCCAGGAAGACAGGGGGACGAACTATGGCTACACCTTC	CASSQEDRGTNYGYTF
-	TRBJ1-1	TRBV18	-	19	TGTGCCAGCTCTCAAGTGGTCGGCAACGTACTCCTAACGAGGACTGAAGCTTTCTTT	CASSQVVGNVLLTRTEAFF
-	TRBJ1-1	TRBV7-9	-	13	TGTGCCAGCTCAAGGGGAGGGGAGACTGAAGCTTTCTTT	CASSRGGETEAFF
-	TRBJ1-4	TRBV15	-	16	TGTGCCACCAGCAGCCCCGAGGAGGTCACTAATGAAAAACTGTTTTTT	CATSSPEEVTNEKLFF
many	TRBJ2-1	TRBV4-2	TRBD2	16	TGTGCCAGCAGCCAAGATCCTAGCGGGGGCCACAATGAGCAGTTCTTC	CASSQDPSGGHNEQFF
few	TRBJ1-2	TRBV2	TRBD1	14	TGTGCCAGCAGTCCTAACAGGGGCCACGATGGCTACACCTTC	CASSPNRGHDGYTF
-	TRBJ2-2	TRBV13	TRBD1	17	TGTGCCAGCAGCTTTACAACAGGGGATTGGGGAACCGGGGAGCTGTTTTTT	CASSFTTGDWGTGELFF
-	TRBJ1-2	TRBV5-1	TRBD1	13	TGCGCCAGCAGTTCCCTCGACAGGGCCGGCTACACCTTC	CASSSLDRAGYTF
-	TRBJ1-1	TRBV2	TRBD1	14	TGTGCCAGCAGATGGGGACAGGGGAGGCCTGAAGCTTTCTTT	CASRWGQGRPEAFF
-	TRBJ1-2	TRBV11-2	-	14	TGTGCCAGCAGCCTCGAAAGGGGCTCCGGGGGCTACACCTTC	CASSLERGSGGYTF
-	TRBJ1-2	TRBV19	-	15	TGTGCCAGTAGTTACCGACAGGTTGAGGACTATGGCTACACCTTC	CASSYRQVEDYGYTF
-	TRBJ1-1	TRBV12-3/TRBV12-4	-	13	TGTGCCAGCAGTTTTTTAAGGTCAGGGGAAGCTTTCTTT	CASSFLRSGEAFF
-	TRBJ2-2	TRBV19	-	18	TGTGCCAGTAAAGTATTAGGGGTCGGTAGGCTGAACACCGGGGAGCTGTTTTTT	CASKVLGVGRLNTGELFF
few	TRBJ2-1	TRBV5-1	-	16	TGCGCCAGCAGCTGGAATAGCGACCCCTCCTCGGGGGAGCAGTTCTTC	CASSWNSDPSSGEQFF
-	TRBJ1-1	TRBV12-3/TRBV12-4	-	13	TGTGCCAGCAGTTCTGGGGGCGTCGTGGCAGCTTTCTTT	CASSSGGVVAAFF
-	TRBJ2-3	TRBV5-1	-	12	TGCGCCAGCAGCTCCCTAGGAGGTACGCAGTATTTT	CASSSLGGTQYF
-	TRBJ2-2	TRBV25-1	-	14	TGTGCCGTAAGTTCGCGCTACAACACCGGGGAGCTGTTTTTT	CAVSSRYNTGELFF
-	TRBJ1-1	TRBV5-1	-	16	TGCGCCAGCAGCTTGGGCCAGGGCGGGGGAGGGACTGAAGCTTTCTTT	CASSLGQGGGGTEAFF
-	TRBJ2-7	TRBV6-1	-	13	TGTGCCAGCAGTGAAGTTTTAGGGGGCGAGCAGTACTTC	CASSEVLGGEQYF
-	TRBJ1-2	TRBV6-6	-	15	TGTGCCAGCAGGGAGGACAGTGGGTCTAACTATGGCTACACCTTC	CASREDSGSNYGYTF
-	TRBJ1-4	TRBV9	-	15	TGTGCCAGCAGCGCCTCGCCTACAACTAATGAAAAACTGTTTTTT	CASSASPTTNEKLFF
-	TRBJ1-2	TRBV12-3/TRBV12-4	TRBD1	13	TGTGCCAGCAAAGACAGGGGGAACTATGGCTACACCTTC	CASKDRGNYGYTF
few	TRBJ2-7	TRBV3-1/TRBV3-2	-	15	TGTGCCAGCAGCCAAGTCGCCAGGGGCAACTACGAGCAGTACTTC	CASSQVARGNYEQYF
once	TRBJ1-2	TRBV6-5	TRBD1	14	TGTGCCAGCAGTATCCGACAGGGGTGGGATGGCTACACCTTC	CASSIRQGWDGYTF